This TCR beta chain was identified during a study of Graves' ophthalmopathy and Graves' hyperthyroidism. Amplification targeted the TCR beta CDR3 regions, with RNA transcripts as the source material. First-round RT-PCR with HTBI primers preceded a second-round multiplex PCR. TCRdb passed the multiplex PCR reads through MiXCR, listing each CDR3 protein once. The sample has 650,000 to 900,000 distinct CDR3 sequences, 40% seen once; the top ten hold approximately 43%. Trimming removed 4 bases from V and 6 bases from J, with 14 bases in between. The CDR3 consists of 15 residues. Germline CDR1 and CDR2: KGHDR and SFDVKD. In this sample, this clonotype turned up a few times.

The chain joins TRBV24-1 to TRBJ2-2; perhaps D is TRBD1 or TRBD2 (7 bases each). Sequenced: peripheral blood. The source is an adult man with Graves' ophthalmopathy. The CDR3 is CATSEPRGRAGELFF. As DNA, the CDR3 is TGTGCCACCAGTGAACCCAGGGGGAGGGCCGGGGAGCTGTTTTTT.